A selection of T cell receptor beta chains follows, all from one sample in a study of shared clonotypes between healthy human individuals. The repertoire was sequenced with immunoSEQ multiplex PCR; TCRdb's copy has only in-frame clones and lacks some. The sample lists around 2.3 million clones; about 94% were seen once. Source material: naive CD4+ T cells sorted from blood. The receptor set was obtained from a man in his late teens or twenties in good health. CDR3s include the opening cysteine and the closing phenylalanine or tryptophan. D genes are given only for firm matches. The listing skips clone size in some rows; elsewhere it reads once, few, many or a size class.

15	.	TRBV7-8	TRBD2	TRBJ2-5	TGTGCCAGCAGCTTAGGAGCGGGGGTCCAAGAGACCCAGTACTTC	CASSLGAGVQETQYF
15	.	TRBV7-2	.	TRBJ1-3	TGTGCCAGCAGCCCGAGGGAGGGAGTTGGAAACACCATATATTTT	CASSPREGVGNTIYF
14	.	TRBV18	.	TRBJ2-3	TGTGCCAGCTCACGAGGGGCCGGGACAGATACGCAGTATTTT	CASSRGAGTDTQYF
15	.	TRBV6-7	.	TRBJ2-7	TGTGCCAGCAGTACCGTCCGGGACGTCTCCTACGAGCAGTACTTC	CASSTVRDVSYEQYF
13	.	TRBV29-1	TRBD1	TRBJ1-4	TGCAGCGTCTCCCGGGACAGGGGTGAAAAACTGTTTTTT	CSVSRDRGEKLFF
14	.	TRBV7-9	.	TRBJ2-7	TGTGCCAGCAGTCGCGAGGGGGGGACCCACGAGCAGTACTTC	CASSREGGTHEQYF
10	.	TRBV6-1	.	TRBJ1-2	TGTGCCAGCAGTGAAGCCGGCTACACCTTC	CASSEAGYTF
14	.	TRBV6-5	.	TRBJ2-7	TGTGCCAGCAGTTACGGGGACGGCTCCTACGAGCAGTACTTC	CASSYGDGSYEQYF
14	.	TRBV4-1	.	TRBJ2-2	TGCGCCAGTAAAGGGCAGACTAACACCGGGGAGCTGTTTTTT	CASKGQTNTGELFF
16	once	TRBV5-1	TRBD1	TRBJ2-2	TGCGCCAGCAGCTTGGAATCGCCAGGGGGCCCCGGGGAGCTGTTTTTT	CASSLESPGGPGELFF
15	.	TRBV5-4	TRBD1	TRBJ1-4	TGTGCCAGCAGCTCCTCAGGACAGGGGGCGGAAAAACTGTTTTTT	CASSSSGQGAEKLFF
14	many	TRBV6-5	.	TRBJ2-7	TGTGCCAGCAGTTACGATGGGGGATTAGGCGAGCAGTACTTC	CASSYDGGLGEQYF
14	once	TRBV5-1	.	TRBJ2-5	TGCGCCAGCAGCTTGGCCCCACAGGGTGGGACCCAGTACTTC	CASSLAPQGGTQYF
15	.	TRBV6-5	TRBD1	TRBJ2-7	TGTGCCAGCAGGTCCCGCCGGACAGGGTACTACGAGCAGTACTTC	CASRSRRTGYYEQYF
14	.	TRBV6-1	.	TRBJ1-4	TGTGCCAGCAGTGAAGCGGGCCGGGCCGAAAAACTGTTTTTT	CASSEAGRAEKLFF
15	once	TRBV6-5	TRBD1	TRBJ1-5	TGTGCCAGCAGCCCCGGACAGGGAGGGAATCAGCCCCAGCATTTT	CASSPGQGGNQPQHF
16	.	TRBV10-3	TRBD1	TRBJ2-2	TGTGCCATCAGTGGGGACGGACAGGAGAACACCGGGGAGCTGTTTTTT	CAISGDGQENTGELFF
16	.	TRBV28	TRBD1	TRBJ2-7	TGTGCCAGCAGTTTCCTCCAGGACAGGGGGGCGGTCGAGCAGTACTTC	CASSFLQDRGAVEQYF
18	.	TRBV18	TRBD1	TRBJ2-2	TGTGCCAGCTCACCACCGTATTCTGGACAGGGCCAACCCGGGGAGCTGTTTTTT	CASSPPYSGQGQPGELFF
14	.	TRBV30	TRBD1	TRBJ1-5	TGTGCCTGGACTAGGACAGGTAGCAATCAGCCCCAGCATTTT	CAWTRTGSNQPQHF
19	.	TRBV5-1	TRBD2	TRBJ2-4	TGCGCCAGCAGCTTGGCCGGGGGGACTAGCGGGACGTCCCGACAAAGTCAGTACTTC	CASSLAGGTSGTSRQSQYF
15	.	TRBV19	.	TRBJ1-6	TGTGCCAGTACATCCCAAAGCTCCTATAATTCACCCCTCCACTTT	CASTSQSSYNSPLHF
18	.	TRBV5-1	TRBD2	TRBJ2-1	TGCGCCAGCAGCTTGGTAGGACTAGCGGGAGTGGTCTACAATGAGCAGTTCTTC	CASSLVGLAGVVYNEQFF
13	.	TRBV6-5	.	TRBJ2-7	TGTGCCAGCAGTTTGGATAGAAACTACGAGCAGTACTTC	CASSLDRNYEQYF
15	.	TRBV9	.	TRBJ1-1	TGTGCCAGCAGCGTAGTTGGGGGGGTCCCCACTGAAGCTTTCTTT	CASSVVGGVPTEAFF
14	.	TRBV10-1	.	TRBJ2-3	TGCGCCAGCAGTGAGGGGGGGCCTAAAGATACGCAGTATTTT	CASSEGGPKDTQYF
15	.	TRBV4-1	TRBD1	TRBJ1-4	TGCGCCAGCAGCCAAGGGGACAGAGATAATGAAAAACTGTTTTTT	CASSQGDRDNEKLFF
16	.	TRBV5-1	TRBD2	TRBJ2-5	TGCGCCAGCAGCTTGTCGGGAGCGGGATTGCAAGAGACCCAGTACTTC	CASSLSGAGLQETQYF
13	few	TRBV30	.	TRBJ1-6	TGTGCCACCCAGGGTAGGGGGTTTTCACCCCTCCACTTT	CATQGRGFSPLHF
15	.	TRBV30	TRBD2	TRBJ2-5	TGTGCCTGGAGTGCTACCGGGACTAGTCGGCAGACCCAGTACTTC	CAWSATGTSRQTQYF
14	.	TRBV6-5	.	TRBJ2-7	TGTGCCAGCAGATCCGGGTCCTCCCCCGCCGAGCAGTACTTC	CASRSGSSPAEQYF
16	.	TRBV5-1	.	TRBJ1-4	TGCGCCAGCAGCTTGGAGGGTCAGGCAACTAATGAAAAACTGTTTTTT	CASSLEGQATNEKLFF
13	.	TRBV18	.	TRBJ2-7	TGTGCCAGCTCACCATCCCCGAGCTACGAGCAGTACTTC	CASSPSPSYEQYF
13	.	TRBV7-3	.	TRBJ1-1	TGTGCCAGCCGTCTCCAGGGTAACACTGAAGCTTTCTTT	CASRLQGNTEAFF
15	.	TRBV15	TRBD1	TRBJ1-1	TGTGCCACCAGCAGAGGGGGACAGGGGGCGCAGGCAGCTTTCTTT	CATSRGGQGAQAAFF
15	.	TRBV5-1	.	TRBJ2-2	TGCGCCAGCAGCTTGTGGGATTTAAACACCGGGGAGCTGTTTTTT	CASSLWDLNTGELFF
16	.	TRBV4-1	TRBD1	TRBJ2-3	TGCGCCAGCAGCCAGCCGGACAGGAGATACACAGATACGCAGTATTTT	CASSQPDRRYTDTQYF
13	.	TRBV18	TRBD1	TRBJ1-4	TGTGCCAGCTCATCGAGACAGGGTGAAAAACTGTTTTTT	CASSSRQGEKLFF
16	.	TRBV9	TRBD1	TRBJ2-1	TGTGCCAGCACCTCAAGTCCGGGACAGGGGGCTAATGAGCAGTTCTTC	CASTSSPGQGANEQFF
13	.	TRBV7-9	.	TRBJ1-1	TGTGCCAGCAGCTATGACTTGTTCACTGAAGCTTTCTTT	CASSYDLFTEAFF
15	.	TRBV7-2	TRBD1	TRBJ2-7	TGTGCCAGCAGCAACCCGGGACAGGGTATGTTCGAGCAGTACTTC	CASSNPGQGMFEQYF
16	.	TRBV7-9	TRBD1	TRBJ1-2	TGTGCCAGCAGCACCTTTCTCGGGACAGGGGGATTTGGCTACACCTTC	CASSTFLGTGGFGYTF
11	.	TRBV29-1	TRBD1	TRBJ1-2	TGCAGCGCTGGACAGGGGTTGGCCTACACCTTC	CSAGQGLAYTF
16	once	TRBV14	.	TRBJ2-3	TGTGCCAGCAGCCGTGCCTCCGGGAGAGGGGGAGATACGCAGTATTTT	CASSRASGRGGDTQYF
13	.	TRBV30	TRBD1	TRBJ1-5	TGTGCCTGGGCGGACAGGGGGAATCAGCCCCAGCATTTT	CAWADRGNQPQHF
15	.	TRBV6-6	.	TRBJ2-1	TGTGCCAGCAGTCTGGACGTGAGCTCCTACAATGAGCAGTTCTTC	CASSLDVSSYNEQFF
14	.	TRBV7-9	.	TRBJ2-7	TGTGCCAGCAGCTTGACTAGTTTCCCCTACGAGCAGTACTTC	CASSLTSFPYEQYF
13	.	TRBV5-1	.	TRBJ2-1	TGCGCCAGCAGCTTGGCTAGCCAGGATGAGCAGTTCTTC	CASSLASQDEQFF
13	.	TRBV4-3	.	TRBJ1-2	TGCGCCAGCAGCCAAGAACACGGCTATGGCTACACCTTC	CASSQEHGYGYTF